A single T cell receptor beta chain is shown here with its context. The sample belongs to a study of blood T cell repertoires in COVID-19. Study-wide background: COVID-19 samples from acute and convalescent phases originated in the United States, Italy and Spain. T cells, B-cell-depleted T cells, or PBMCs supplied cDNA or gDNA.

In the original workflow: Reference gene primer amplification yielded estimated nucleated cell counts. Here immunoSEQ multiplex PCR was the method, and the copy in TCRdb shows in-frame clones only, minus some. V and J calls and clone size are those listed in that table; D and trimming were worked out from the DNA. Seen here are 180,000 or so clones, approximately 85% observed once, and the top ten hold roughly 11%. V was clipped by 4 bases and J by 0 bases, with 6 bases between them. The CDR3 covers 13 residues. The germline gives CDR1 LNHDA, CDR2 SQIVND (reference sequence). The clonotype comes from a human donor with active or convalescent COVID-19. The donor label of this sample is uncertain. Input material: peripheral blood. V usage is TRBV19 and J usage is TRBJ1-1; D ambiguous. The CDR3 reads CASSTLLNTEAFF. The CDR3 bases are TGTGCCAGTAGTACCCTGTTGAACACTGAAGCTTTCTTT.